The clone carrying this T cell receptor beta chain was detected only a few times. The antigen remains unidentified. Time point noted: longitudinal time-point 3. The sample is drawn from a study of neurological immune-mediated disorders. Study observations and caveats: Private repertoires in all groups were suggested by the finding that expanded clones across subjects shared no CDR3 amino acid sequences.

Germline assignment: CDR1 DFQATT and CDR2 SNEGSKA (reference sequence). This CDR3 spans 12 amino acids. Trimming took 5 bases from V and 3 from J, leaving 10 bases between them. TCRdb reprocessed the 5' RACE reads with MiXCR, giving one entry per CDR3 protein. The table shows under 100,000 distinct CDR3 sequences, with about 4% occurring only once. The sample comprised PBMCs. The chain uses TRBV20-1 and TRBJ2-5; D ambiguous. This receptor was identified in a woman aged 55-70 years with multiple sclerosis. The CDR3 nucleotides are TGCAGTGCTCCGCCTGGGGAAGAGACCCAGTACTTC. Translated, it gives CSAPPGEETQYF.